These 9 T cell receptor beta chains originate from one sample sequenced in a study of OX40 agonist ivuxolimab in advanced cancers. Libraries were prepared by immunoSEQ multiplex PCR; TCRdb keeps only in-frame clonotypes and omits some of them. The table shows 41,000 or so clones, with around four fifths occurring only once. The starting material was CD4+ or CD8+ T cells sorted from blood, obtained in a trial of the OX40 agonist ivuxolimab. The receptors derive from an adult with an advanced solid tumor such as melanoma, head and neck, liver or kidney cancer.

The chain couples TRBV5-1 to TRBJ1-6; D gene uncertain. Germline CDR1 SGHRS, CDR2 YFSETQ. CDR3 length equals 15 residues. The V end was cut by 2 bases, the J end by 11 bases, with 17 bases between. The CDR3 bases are TGCGCCAGCAGCTTCACTCCCGACCGGTTGACACCCCTCCACTTT. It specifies CASSFTPDRLTPLHF. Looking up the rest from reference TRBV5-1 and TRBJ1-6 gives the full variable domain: KAGVTQTPRYLIKTRGQQVTLSCSPISGHRSVSWYQQTPGQGLQFLFEYFSETQRNKGNFPGRFSGRQFSNSRSEMNVSTLELGDSALYLCASSFTPDRLTPLHFGNGTRLTVT.

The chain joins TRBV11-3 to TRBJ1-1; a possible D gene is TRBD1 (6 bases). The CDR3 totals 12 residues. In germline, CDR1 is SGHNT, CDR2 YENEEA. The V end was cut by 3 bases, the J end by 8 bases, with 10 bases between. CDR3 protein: CASSLGDREAFF. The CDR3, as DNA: TGTGCCAGCAGCTTGGGTGACAGGGAAGCTTTCTTT.

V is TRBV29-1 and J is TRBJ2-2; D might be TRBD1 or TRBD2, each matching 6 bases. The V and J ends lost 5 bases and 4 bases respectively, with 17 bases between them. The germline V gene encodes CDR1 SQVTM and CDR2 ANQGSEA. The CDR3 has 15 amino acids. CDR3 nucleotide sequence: TGCAGCGTTACGATTGGGGGGCGCACCACCGGGGAGCTGTTTTTT. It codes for CSVTIGGRTTGELFF.

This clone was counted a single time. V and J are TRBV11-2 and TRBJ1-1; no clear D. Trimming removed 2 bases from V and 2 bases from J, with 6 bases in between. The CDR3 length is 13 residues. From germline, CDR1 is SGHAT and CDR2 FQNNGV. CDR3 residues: CASSLQSNTEAFF. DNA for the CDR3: TGTGCCAGCAGCTTACAGTCAAACACTGAAGCTTTCTTT.

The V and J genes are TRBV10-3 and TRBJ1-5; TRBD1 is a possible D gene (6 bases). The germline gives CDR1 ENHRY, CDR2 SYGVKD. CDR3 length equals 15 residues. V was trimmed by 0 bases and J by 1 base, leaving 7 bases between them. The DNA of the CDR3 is TGTGCCATCAGTGAGTCTACAGGGAGCAATCAGCCCCAGCATTTT. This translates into CAISESTGSNQPQHF.

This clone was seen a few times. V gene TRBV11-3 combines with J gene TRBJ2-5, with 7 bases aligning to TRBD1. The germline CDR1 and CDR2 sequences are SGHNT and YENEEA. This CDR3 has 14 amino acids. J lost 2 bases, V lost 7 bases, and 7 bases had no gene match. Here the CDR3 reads CASTRGQPQETQYF. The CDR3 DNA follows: TGTGCCAGCACCCGGGGACAGCCTCAAGAGACCCAGTACTTC.

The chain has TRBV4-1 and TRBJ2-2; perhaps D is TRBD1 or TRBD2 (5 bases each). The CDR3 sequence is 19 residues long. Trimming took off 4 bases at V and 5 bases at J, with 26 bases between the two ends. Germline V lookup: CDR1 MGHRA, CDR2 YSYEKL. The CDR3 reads CASSPPPGSSEGFTGELFF. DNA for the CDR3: TGCGCCAGCAGCCCCCCCCCGGGGAGCAGTGAGGGGTTTACCGGGGAGCTGTTTTTT.

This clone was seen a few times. As DNA, the CDR3 is TGTGCCAGCAGCTCCCAGCCCTCGGGACTAGCGGGAGGGAGCTCCTACGAGCAGTACTTC. This sequence encodes CASSSQPSGLAGGSSYEQYF. This chain links TRBV7-8 with TRBJ2-7; 16 nucleotides line up with TRBD2. Per the germline V gene, CDR1 is SGHVS and CDR2 is FQNEAQ. V was pared by 4 bases and J by 0 bases, with 12 bases of the junction left unmatched. CDR3 length: 20 residues.

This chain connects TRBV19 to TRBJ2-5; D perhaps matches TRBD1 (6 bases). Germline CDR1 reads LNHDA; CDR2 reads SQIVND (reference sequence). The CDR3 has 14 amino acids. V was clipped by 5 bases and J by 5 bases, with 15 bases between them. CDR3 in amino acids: CASSPTGFQETQYF. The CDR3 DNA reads TGTGCCAGTAGTCCCACAGGGTTCCAGGAGACCCAGTACTTC.